This passage covers 17 T cell receptor beta chains from one sample sequenced in a study of blood T cells in healthy people across ages. Next came a second PCR, run for about 7 to 12 cycles, which used a sample-barcoded 5' primer along with a J-beta primer mix. TCRdb reprocessed the 5' RACE reads via MiXCR and lists one record per CDR3 protein. The data contain fewer than 900,000 distinct CDR3 sequences, about 34% of them singletons. The sample comprised blood. The receptors derive from a man aged 18-30 years in good health.

The chain links TRBV28 to TRBJ1-4; D is unclear. In germline, CDR1 is MDHEN, CDR2 SYDVKM. The ends were cut back, 5 bases at V and 4 bases at J, with 8 bases in the middle. The CDR3 sequence is 13 residues long. The CDR3: CASSLTYNEKLFF. The CDR3 bases are TGTGCCAGCAGTCTAACCTATAATGAAAAACTGTTTTTT.

As concerns this clonotype: At one boundary the junction diverges from the germline segment, which might be a read error. CDR3 in DNA: TGTGCCAGCAGTCCAAGCGGGGGGGCCTACAAGGAGCAGTTCTTC. Translating it yields CASSPSGGAYKEQFF. The genes are TRBV12-3 or TRBV12-4 and TRBJ2-1; 10 bases fit TRBD2. This CDR3 spans 15 amino acids.

CDR3 DNA sequence: TGTGCCAGCAGCGCAGCCCGGGGCTGTGAGACCCAGTACTTC. This codes for CASSAARGCETQYF. The gene calls are TRBV9 and TRBJ2-7; D is possibly TRBD1 or TRBD2 (5 bases each). The closer fit of TRBJ2-5 to the DNA end suggests the J call may be wrong. From germline, CDR1 is SGDLS and CDR2 YYNGEE. The CDR3 sequence is 14 residues long.

V is TRBV24-1 and J is TRBJ1-4, with a weak D call TRBD1 (5 bases). The CDR3 sequence is 16 residues long. V was trimmed by 4 bases and J by 2 bases, leaving 13 bases between them. The germline CDR1 and CDR2 sequences are KGHDR and SFDVKD. The DNA for the CDR3 is TGTGCCACCAGTGACTCCGGGACCGGGACTAATGAAAAACTGTTTTTT. This codes for CATSDSGTGTNEKLFF.

At least ten counts were recorded for this clonotype. The chain joins TRBV7-2 to TRBJ2-4; D remains unclear. V was shortened by 4 bases and J by 5 bases, with 6 bases between the two germline ends. Germline V gene lookup returns CDR1 SGHTA and CDR2 FQGNSA. The CDR3 covers 12 residues. CDR3 sequence reads: CASSSYENIQYF. The DNA of the CDR3 is TGTGCCAGCAGCTCCTACGAAAACATTCAGTACTTC.

This clonotype was counted a few times. V usage is TRBV11-2 and J usage is TRBJ1-1; D uncertain. CDR3 length equals 15 residues. The V and J ends lost 0 bases and 0 bases respectively, with 8 bases between them. The V gene's germline CDR1 is SGHAT and CDR2 FQNNGV. DNA of the CDR3: TGTGCCAGCAGCTTAGAGGGCAGCTTGAACACTGAAGCTTTCTTT. Translation gives CASSLEGSLNTEAFF.

This chain uses TRBV7-9 with TRBJ2-3; D may correspond to TRBD1 or TRBD2 (5 bases each). The V end was cut by 2 bases, the J end by 7 bases, with 22 bases between. The CDR3 is 17 residues long. CDR1 and CDR2 (germline): SEHNR, FQNEAQ (reference sequence). CDR3 nucleotide sequence: TGTGCCAGCAGCTTATCTCCCCCTAGGACGGGGCCATATACGCAGTATTTT. It yields the protein CASSLSPPRTGPYTQYF.

This clonotype was recorded a few times. The J gene is TRBJ1-1, the V gene TRBV20-1; TRBD1 agrees at 7 bases. V dropped 2 bases and J dropped 5; count of bases not matched to a gene: 8. Germline V gene lookup returns CDR1 DFQATT and CDR2 SNEGSKA (reference sequence). The CDR3 sequence is 14 residues long. CDR3 in DNA: TGCAGTGCTAGACCCCGGACAGGTTGGACTGAAGCTTTCTTT. Its protein is CSARPRTGWTEAFF.

This clonotype occurred a few times. The chain recombines TRBV6-2 or TRBV6-3 with TRBJ2-1, with 7 bases identical to TRBD1. The CDR3 is 17 amino acids. Looked up from germline, CDR1 is MNHEY and CDR2 is SVGEGT. V shed 0 bases, J shed 3 bases, and the junction held 8 bases outside the gene matches. The CDR3 nucleotides are TGTGCCAGCAGTTACTCAGGACAGGACCCTTACTACAATGAGCAGTTCTTC. It yields the protein CASSYSGQDPYYNEQFF.

This clonotype was found a few times. The V gene is TRBV13, the J gene TRBJ2-2; 7 bases align to TRBD2. The CDR3 sequence is 16 residues long. V gave up 5 bases and J gave up 7 bases; unmatched junction bases: 13. Germline values: CDR1 PRHDT, CDR2 FYEKMQ (reference sequence). The CDR3 reads CASSPFGQRGYGELFF. Here the CDR3 DNA reads TGTGCCAGCAGCCCCTTCGGCCAGCGGGGCTACGGGGAGCTGTTTTTT.

In its sample, this clonotype was seen a few times. This sequence joins TRBV5-1 and TRBJ1-1, with 7 bases that match TRBD1. The germline V gene has CDR1 SGHRS and CDR2 YFSETQ. The CDR3 is 16 amino acids. V gave up 4 bases and J gave up 1 base; unmatched junction bases: 10. The CDR3 sequence is CASSSPVTGANTEAFF. The CDR3 DNA sequence: TGCGCCAGCAGCAGCCCCGTAACAGGGGCGAACACTGAAGCTTTCTTT.

This clonotype was counted between two and nine times. The V call is TRBV2, the J call TRBJ2-2, with 8 nucleotides matching TRBD1. Germline V gives CDR1 SNHLY, CDR2 FYNNEI. The CDR3 is made up of 15 amino acids. After removal of 6 bases from V and 1 base from J, the junction contained 4 bases not matched to a gene. The CDR3 coding sequence is TGTGCCAGCAGGGAGGACAGGGAGAACACCGGGGAGCTGTTTTTT. Translation: CASREDRENTGELFF.

The CDR3 coding sequence is TGTGCCACCAGCAGAGATCTAGCTAACTATGGCTACACCTTC. Its translation: CATSRDLANYGYTF. The chain has TRBV15 and TRBJ1-2; no clear D gene. Germline CDR1 reads LNHNV; CDR2 reads YYDKDF (reference sequence). The CDR3 extends over 14 amino acids. The V gene lost 0 bases and the J gene lost 0 bases, with 5 bases spanning the gap.

J is TRBJ1-1 and V is TRBV6-2 or TRBV6-3; no clear D. Germline loops: CDR1 MNHEY, CDR2 SVGEGT. The CDR3 is 13 residues long. V was clipped by 7 bases and J by 3 bases, with 12 bases between them. The CDR3 bases are TGTGCCAGCATGCGAAGGTCGGACACTGAAGCTTTCTTT. Its protein product is CASMRRSDTEAFF.

V and J are TRBV6-5 and TRBJ1-6, with D unclear. The CDR3 covers 15 residues. Trimming pared 3 bases from V and 5 bases from J, leaving 11 bases between. From germline, CDR1 is MNHEY and CDR2 SVGAGI. In DNA form, the CDR3 reads TGTGCCAGCAGTTATTCGACACCCGATAATTCACCCCTCCACTTT. The encoded protein is CASSYSTPDNSPLHF.

This clonotype was picked up a small number of times. The chain links TRBV18 to TRBJ1-2; maybe TRBD1 (6 bases). The V and J ends lost 3 bases and 6 bases respectively, with 20 bases between them. The germline V gene has CDR1 KGHSH and CDR2 LQKENI. The CDR3 consists of 16 residues. CDR3 amino acids: CASSPTHLGQTDGYTF. CDR3 DNA sequence: TGTGCCAGCTCACCCACTCATCTAGGACAGACCGATGGCTACACCTTC.

This clonotype occurred a few times. The V and J genes are TRBV2 and TRBJ2-5; 9 bases are shared with TRBD2. This CDR3 contains 12 residues. The trim removed 6 bases at V and 5 bases at J, leaving 1 base unmatched. Germline lookup yields CDR1 SNHLY and CDR2 FYNNEI. CDR3 sequence: CASRLAGETQYF. CDR3 coding DNA: TGTGCCAGCAGGCTAGCGGGGGAGACCCAGTACTTC.